A single sample gave rise to the 30 T cell receptor beta chains below, sequenced in a study of shared clonotypes between healthy human individuals. Clones were sequenced by immunoSEQ multiplex PCR, and TCRdb holds only the in-frame ones, with some missing. The table shows some 2.4 million clones, with 90% to 95% occurring only once. Source material: naive CD4+ T cells from PBMCs. This sample's subset: CD45RA+ positively selected. The receptors derive from a man aged 18 to 29 in good health. Some clones in this sample may be carry-over from other donors' samples.

Details on this clone: The sample has other DNA sequences that encode this CDR3 too. The rearrangement joins TRBV30 to TRBJ1-5, with a weak D call TRBD1 (5 bases). The CDR3 runs to 14 residues. Germline lookup yields CDR1 GTSNPN and CDR2 SVGIG (reference sequence). Trimming pared 3 bases from V and 1 base from J, leaving 10 bases between. The CDR3 DNA reads as TGTGCCTGGAGGGGGCCGGGGAGCAATCAGCCCCAGCATTTT. Protein sequence: CAWRGPGSNQPQHF.

The chain recombines TRBV5-4 with TRBJ1-3; D remains unclear. CDR3 length equals 13 residues. V lost 4 bases and J 6 bases, leaving 11 bases between the germline ends. The germline V gene has CDR1 SGHNT and CDR2 YYREEE (reference sequence). CDR3 sequence (DNA): TGTGCCAGCAGCACGGGTAATGAAAACACCATATATTTT. Protein sequence: CASSTGNENTIYF.

This rearrangement joins TRBV28 to TRBJ1-2; D remains ambiguous. Germline assignment: CDR1 MDHEN and CDR2 SYDVKM. This CDR3 comprises 12 residues. Trimming removed 7 bases at V and 8 bases at J, with 14 bases between. CDR3 amino acids: CASNDEGEGYTF. The CDR3 coding sequence is TGTGCCAGCAATGATGAGGGTGAAGGCTACACCTTC.

V gene TRBV5-1 combines with J gene TRBJ1-3; D is possibly TRBD1 (6 bases). Trimming removed 4 bases at V and 1 base at J, with 18 bases between. The CDR3 covers 17 residues. Germline V lookup: CDR1 SGHRS, CDR2 YFSETQ. The CDR3 loop reads CASSPAPGVYSGNTIYF. The CDR3 DNA is TGCGCCAGCAGCCCCGCGCCAGGGGTCTATTCTGGAAACACCATATATTTT.

The chain links TRBV9 to TRBJ2-1; D uncertain. V lost 3 bases and J lost 7, with 17 bases in between. CDR1 is SGDLS, CDR2 YYNGEE, per germline. CDR3 length: 15 residues. CDR3: CASSGVADPGNEQFF. The DNA of the CDR3 is TGTGCCAGCAGCGGAGTAGCTGATCCTGGGAATGAGCAGTTCTTC. Full variable domain (remainder filled in from reference TRBV9 and TRBJ2-1): DSGVTQTPKHLITATGQRVTLRCSPRSGDLSVYWYQQSLDQGLQFLIQYYNGEERAKGNILERFSAQQFPDLHSELNLSSLELGDSALYFCASSGVADPGNEQFFGPGTRLTVL.

The rearrangement joins TRBV2 to TRBJ1-5, with 9 positions matching TRBD1. The length of the CDR3 is 14 residues. From germline, CDR1 is SNHLY and CDR2 FYNNEI. V dropped 4 bases and J dropped 5; count of bases not matched to a gene: 3. Here the CDR3 reads CASSGQGVHQPQHF. The CDR3, as DNA: TGTGCCAGCAGTGGACAGGGGGTACATCAGCCCCAGCATTTT.

The chain joins TRBV25-1 to TRBJ1-4, with D uncertain. The germline V and J ends were trimmed by 0 bases and 5 bases, with 7 bases remaining between them. The CDR3 sequence is 14 residues long. The germline gives CDR1 MGHDK, CDR2 SYGVNS. CDR3 residues: CASSEYGRNEKLFF. The DNA of the CDR3 is TGTGCCAGCAGTGAATATGGACGAAATGAAAAACTGTTTTTT.

The V and J genes are TRBV2 and TRBJ1-3; D gene ambiguous. Trimming shortened V by 7 bases and J by 0 bases, and 7 bases separated the two germline ends. Germline loops: CDR1 SNHLY, CDR2 FYNNEI. The CDR3 length is 13 residues. CDR3 DNA sequence: TGTGCCAGCAACTCCATCTCTGGAAACACCATATATTTT. As protein: CASNSISGNTIYF.

The V gene is TRBV28, the J gene TRBJ2-1; possible D gene TRBD1, 6 bases. The germline V gene encodes CDR1 MDHEN and CDR2 SYDVKM. The CDR3 sequence is 14 residues long. V gave up 6 bases and J gave up 7 bases, with 16 bases separating them. CDR3 protein: CASSHDRPRNEQFF. CDR3 in DNA: TGTGCCAGCAGCCATGACAGGCCCAGGAATGAGCAGTTCTTC.

The V gene is TRBV5-1, the J gene TRBJ2-5; 7 nucleotides line up with TRBD2. V trimming: 6 bases; J trimming: 2 bases; junction bases outside the gene matches: 10. This CDR3 has 15 residues. Looked up from germline, CDR1 is SGHRS and CDR2 is YFSETQ. The CDR3 here is CASTPSRREQETQYF. The CDR3, as DNA: TGCGCCAGCACGCCTAGCCGGCGGGAGCAAGAGACCCAGTACTTC.

This chain connects TRBV9 to TRBJ2-6, with no clear D. The germline V gene encodes CDR1 SGDLS and CDR2 YYNGEE. The CDR3 has 15 amino acids. V lost 2 bases to trimming and J lost 1 base, with 7 bases between them. This CDR3 is CASSVIGSGANVLTF. The CDR3 nucleotides are TGTGCCAGCAGCGTGATTGGGTCTGGGGCCAACGTCCTGACTTTC.

The rearrangement joins TRBV4-3 to TRBJ1-3; 8 bases line up with TRBD1. The CDR3 covers 15 residues. From germline, CDR1 is LGHNA and CDR2 YSLEER. Germline trimming cut 2 bases from V and 4 bases from J; bases unmatched to any gene: 4. For the CDR3, the DNA is TGCGCCAGCAGCCAACAGGGGGCTCGCGGAAACACCATATATTTT. As protein: CASSQQGARGNTIYF.

The chain combines TRBV5-1 with TRBJ2-7, with 10 bases that match TRBD2. V gave up 4 bases and J gave up 3 bases; unmatched junction bases: 1. Germline CDR1 SGHRS, CDR2 YFSETQ. The CDR3 runs to 13 residues. The CDR3 is CASSGTSVYEQYF. The CDR3 region has the DNA TGCGCCAGCAGCGGGACTAGCGTCTACGAGCAGTACTTC.

In this sample, this clone turned up a few times. The gene calls are TRBV6-1 and TRBJ1-1; D perhaps matches TRBD1 (5 bases). V was pared by 11 bases and J by 0 bases, with 13 bases between. This CDR3 has 13 residues. The V gene's germline CDR1 is MNHNS and CDR2 SASEGT. The DNA for the CDR3 is TGTGCCTCTGATCGACAGTTGAACACTGAAGCTTTCTTT. Translating it yields CASDRQLNTEAFF.

This chain joins TRBV28 and TRBJ1-3; no clear D. This CDR3 is 12 amino acids long. The V gene's germline CDR1 is MDHEN and CDR2 SYDVKM. Trimming took 6 bases from V and 10 from J, leaving 13 bases between them. The CDR3 DNA follows: TGTGCCAGCAGCACCCCCGGGAGGACCATATATTTT. Translating it yields CASSTPGRTIYF.

The sample holds one count of this clone. The chain employs TRBV5-4 and TRBJ1-1, with no clear D. Germline loops: CDR1 SGHNT, CDR2 YYREEE (reference sequence). The V end lost 1 base, the J end lost 1 base, and 8 bases lay between the germline ends. The CDR3 extends over 14 amino acids. The CDR3 DNA is TGTGCCAGCAGCTTGACCAACACGAACACTGAAGCTTTCTTT. Protein: CASSLTNTNTEAFF.

The V call is TRBV29-1, the J call TRBJ1-4; unclear D gene. Trimming cost V 8 bases and J 4 bases, with 29 bases left between them. The CDR3 has 18 amino acids. Germline CDR1 SQVTM, CDR2 ANQGSEA. The DNA for the CDR3 is TGCAGCCAAAATACCGGGAACCAACGTTTCCGTATTAATGAAAAACTGTTTTTT. This translates into CSQNTGNQRFRINEKLFF. The entire variable domain, with the rest obtained from reference TRBV29-1 and TRBJ1-4, is as follows: SAVISQKPSRDICQRGTSLTIQCQVDSQVTMMFWYRQQPGQSLTLIATANQGSEATYESGFVIDKFPISRPNLTFSTLTVSNMSPEDSSIYLCSQNTGNQRFRINEKLFFGSGTQLSVL.

This chain connects TRBV11-2 to TRBJ2-3; 7 bases match TRBD2. CDR3 length: 16 residues. The germline V gene encodes CDR1 SGHAT and CDR2 FQNNGV. V was clipped by 5 bases and J by 4 bases; unmatched bases: 12. DNA for the CDR3: TGTGCCAGCAGCCCAACATGGGGGAGGGCAGCAGATACGCAGTATTTT. Protein product: CASSPTWGRAADTQYF.

The chain has TRBV12-5 and TRBJ2-7, with 7 bases identical to TRBD2. Germline V lookup: CDR1 LGHNT, CDR2 FRNRAP. This CDR3 is 14 amino acids long. V was clipped by 5 bases and J by 2 bases; unmatched bases: 6. CDR3 sequence reads: CASGLGLEPYEQYF. The CDR3 nucleotides read TGTGCTAGTGGTCTCGGACTAGAGCCCTACGAGCAGTACTTC.

The V call is TRBV19, the J call TRBJ1-2, with no clear D. Looked up from germline, CDR1 is LNHDA and CDR2 is SQIVND (reference sequence). CDR3 length: 14 residues. The V gene lost 1 base and the J gene lost 6 bases, with 12 bases spanning the gap. CDR3 bases: TGTGCCAGTAGTATAGTCCGATTGGTTAATGGCTACACCTTC. It is translated as CASSIVRLVNGYTF. Full variable domain (rest looked up from reference TRBV19 and TRBJ1-2): DGGITQSPKYLFRKEGQNVTLSCEQNLNHDAMYWYRQDPGQGLRLIYYSQIVNDFQKGDIAEGYSVSREKKESFPLTVTSAQKNPTAFYLCASSIVRLVNGYTFGSGTRLTVV.

The V call is TRBV19, the J call TRBJ2-7, with 8 bases lining up with TRBD2. V shed 3 bases and J 6 bases; nucleotides not matched to a gene: 10. The CDR3 is 15 residues long. Germline CDR1 and CDR2: LNHDA and SQIVND (reference sequence). The CDR3 nucleotides read TGTGCCAGTAGTATTAAGGGGACTAGTCCCCCCGAGCAGTACTTC. This translates into CASSIKGTSPPEQYF.

A note on this clone: The germline gene is not matched at one end of the junction; a read error may be the cause. The CDR3 coding sequence is TGTGCCTGGACTCCTTCAGGGGGGAAAGATCGCTTC. Translated, it gives CAWTPSGGKDRF. This chain joins TRBV30 and TRBJ1-2, with 7 bases lining up with TRBD1. The CDR3 spans 12 residues. Per the germline V gene, CDR1 is GTSNPN and CDR2 is SVGIG (reference sequence).

The chain links TRBV7-9 to TRBJ2-2, with D perhaps TRBD1 (6 bases). The CDR3 covers 14 residues. Trimming removed 5 bases from V and 1 base from J, with 8 bases in between. Germline assignment: CDR1 SEHNR and CDR2 FQNEAQ (reference sequence). This chain's CDR3 is CASSLGQNTGELFF. Written as DNA, the CDR3 is TGTGCCAGCAGCCTGGGACAGAACACCGGGGAGCTGTTTTTT.

The genes are TRBV6-5 and TRBJ1-2; D is possibly TRBD1 (6 bases). The CDR3 length is 14 residues. Trimming took off 2 bases at V and 7 bases at J, with 14 bases between the two ends. Germline-derived CDR1 and CDR2 are MNHEY and SVGAGI. The CDR3 coding sequence is TGTGCCAGCAGTTACAGCCCGGGGGCGGTTGGCTACACCTTC. Its translation: CASSYSPGAVGYTF.

As concerns this clone: The same CDR3 can be traced to other DNA sequences in this sample. This rearrangement joins TRBV9 to TRBJ1-2, with D uncertain. This CDR3 has 12 amino acids. The germline gives CDR1 SGDLS, CDR2 YYNGEE. Trimming took 0 bases from V and 5 from J, leaving 5 bases between them. CDR3 amino acids: CASSVGGYGYTF. The CDR3, as DNA: TGTGCCAGCAGCGTAGGCGGTTATGGCTACACCTTC.

The chain has TRBV6-6 and TRBJ2-5, with 8 bases matching TRBD1. Germline values: CDR1 MNHNY, CDR2 SVGAGI (reference sequence). V trimming: 4 bases; J trimming: 1 base; junction bases outside the gene matches: 5. CDR3 size: 15 residues. Here the CDR3 DNA reads TGTGCCAGCAGTTGGCGGACAGGGAGCCAAGAGACCCAGTACTTC. Protein: CASSWRTGSQETQYF.

V gene TRBV5-1 combines with J gene TRBJ2-1; no clear D. CDR3 size: 15 residues. V was trimmed by 1 base and J by 0 bases, leaving 8 bases between them. Germline V gene lookup returns CDR1 SGHRS and CDR2 YFSETQ. CDR3 residues: CASSLWAGSYNEQFF. The CDR3 DNA sequence: TGCGCCAGCAGCTTGTGGGCCGGCTCCTACAATGAGCAGTTCTTC.

V and J are TRBV5-1 and TRBJ1-4, with D maybe TRBD1 (5 bases). The CDR3 consists of 14 residues. Germline V gene sequence: CDR1 SGHRS, CDR2 YFSETQ. The germline V and J ends were trimmed by 4 bases and 6 bases, with 13 bases remaining between them. In DNA, the CDR3 is TGCGCCAGCAGCCCAGGCTCGGGGGATGAAAAACTGTTTTTT. Its protein product is CASSPGSGDEKLFF.

This chain connects TRBV9 to TRBJ1-3; 10 bases match TRBD1. Germline CDR1 and CDR2: SGDLS and YYNGEE. Trimming cost V 4 bases and J 0 bases; bases outside gene matches: 10. This CDR3 contains 18 residues. The CDR3 coding sequence is TGTGCCAGCAGCAACGGACAGGGGGAGACCCTCTCTGGAAACACCATATATTTT. Residues: CASSNGQGETLSGNTIYF.

This clone has only one observation. The chain uses TRBV4-3 and TRBJ2-2; maybe TRBD2 (5 bases). This CDR3 has 20 amino acids. CDR1 is LGHNA, CDR2 YSLEER, per germline. The V gene lost 0 bases and the J gene lost 2 bases, with 22 bases spanning the gap. DNA of the CDR3: TGCGCCAGCAGCCAAGAGATGTCTGGATACGGGAAAATCAACACCGGGGAGCTGTTTTTT. This encodes CASSQEMSGYGKINTGELFF.